This entry describes one T cell receptor (beta chain). iRepertoire HTBI primers and Arm-PCR of CDR3 regions built TCR beta libraries. A single record per CDR3 protein comes from TCRdb applying MiXCR to the multiplex PCR reads. The data show 400,000 to 500,000 distinct CDR3 sequences, about 15% seen once. This CDR3 has 13 residues. The V end was cut by 6 bases, the J end by 2 bases, with 9 bases between. The germline V gene encodes CDR1 SNHLY and CDR2 FYNNEI. The data are from a study of regulatory T cells in long-lasting Graves disease. Background on the study: Antithyroid drugs had been taken under 3 months by newly diagnosed Graves' patients.

Documented time point: newly diagnosed GD, antithyroid drugs for less than 3 months. PBMCs provided the RNA from which the TCR library was made. The same sample was also studied in work on T cells in Graves' hyperthyroidism and ophthalmopathy. According to that study: A set of HTBI primers served as the primers for a first-round RT-PCR of the TCR CDR3.

The sample consisted of peripheral blood mononuclear cells (PBMCs), taken at new diagnosis, from a patient treated with antithyroid drugs. This TCR came from a woman between 45 and 60 years old with Graves disease. The rearrangement links TRBV2 to TRBJ2-3; D call uncertain. The chain's CDR3 is CASREETTDTQYF. DNA for the CDR3: TGTGCCAGCAGAGAGGAGACCACAGATACGCAGTATTTT.